This T cell receptor beta chain was captured in a study of beta chain features in type 1 diabetes (dated by TCRdb to about 2018). Study-wide context: No differences in mean age, gender distribution, total cell number or subset yield were found between patients and healthy donors. Across all samples, fewer than 110,000,000 sorted cells were examined, and cell number per subset correlated strongly with RNA yield. In the study, TCRB repertoires of sorted circulating CD4+ T cell subsets from recently diagnosed type 1 diabetes patients were compared with those of matched healthy donors. Regulatory and stem cell-like memory subsets were isolated from only 8 patients and roughly eight healthy donors, whereas naive and central memory subsets came from all 30 or so donors.

The CDR3 contains 17 residues, cysteine and phenylalanine counted. Just the 51-base CDR3 DNA is kept, in frame starting at base 1. The germline V gene (reference sequence) gives CDR1 as MNHEY and CDR2 as SMNVEV. For this chain, trimming is 0 bases at the V end and 4 bases at the J end, and the number of junction bases without a gene match is 6. Summary of the overall study and its limitations: A moderate but significant shortening of TCRB CDR3 length was observed in type 1 diabetes patients in all four CD4+ subsets. Because cDNA was sequenced instead of genomic DNA, highly expressing activated cells could be over-represented, though the groups showed no difference in activation or CD3 levels. PCR might favor shorter templates, but patient and control samples were amplified and corrected together, so any skew would affect both groups equally. Fewer insertions and more nucleotide deletions at VDJ recombination sites were observed in patients with type 1 diabetes, implying thymic rearrangement abnormalities. The naive, central memory and regulatory TCRB repertoires appeared to resemble one another more closely among patients than among healthy donors. HLA sub-analyses involved small numbers of individuals, so any influence of HLA type on TCRB rearrangement remained unresolved.

Each donor gave one peripheral blood draw, about 110 mL on average, collected into heparinised tubes. A BD FACSAria II was used to sort naive, central memory, regulatory and stem cell-like memory CD4+ T cells with a panel that included CD45RO, CCR7, CD25, CD127, CD95 and CD27. A purity above 95% was achieved for all sorted populations. PBMCs were isolated immediately by Lymphoprep density gradient centrifugation and stained directly without culture. Samples were stained and sorted in pairs, with one healthy donor and one patient per experiment, so that batch effects were minimized. All of the isolated RNA was reverse transcribed with the High Capacity cDNA Reverse Transcription Kit, so expressed TCRB transcripts were sequenced. Deep immunoSEQ sequencing was applied to naive, central memory and regulatory T cell samples, giving an average of roughly 3.5 million total reads per sample. Sorted cells were lysed in RLT buffer, and RNA was extracted using DNase-treated RNeasy Micro or Mini kits according to cell number. To prevent cross-contamination, every cell subset was processed on its own, while patient and healthy donor samples were processed together. The immunoSEQ multiplex PCR was used to amplify TCRB sequences from cDNA, generating 87-bp fragments that spanned the CDR3 region. Amplicons were sequenced on the Illumina HiSeq platform. The authors' pipeline ran thus. Synthetic template baselines were used to correct PCR bias computationally, reads within Hamming distance 2 were collapsed together, and singletons that could not be merged were discarded. Reads were aligned against IMGT to assign V, D and J genes, CDR3 length and insertions or deletions at six rearrangement sites. Within each subset, clonotype counts were normalized to sorted cell number, and only after that were true diversity and Gini coefficients computed with the tcR R package. Repertoire sharing was quantified using the overlap coefficient calculated on TCRB nucleotide sequences. Out-of-frame TCRB sequences from naive cells were analyzed as a proxy for the pre-selection repertoire. TCRdb mirrors the immuneACCESS table, restricted to in-frame sequences. Some clones are absent from its copies; in checked studies, under half trace to an unresolved V gene, and the reason for the others is unknown. V and J calls and clone size follow that table, whereas D and trimming were derived from the DNA. Here the sample has 600,000 or so clones; around an eighth occur a single time. Clones ranked in the top ten supply around 0.12% of the sample.

As for this clone: It has no known antigen specificity. One base away there is no much larger clone; base qualities are not given.

The sample consisted of naive CD4+ T cells from blood. The sample's cell subset or site label is to be understood as: true naive CD4+ T cells. This chain joins TRBV27 to TRBJ2-1, with TRBD2 matching 10 junction bases. This TCR came from a man between 25 and 39 years old with type 1 diabetes. The CDR3 reads CASSLSPSGGNYNEQFF. The nucleotide sequence reads TGTGCCAGCAGTTTATCTCCTAGCGGGGGAAATTACAATGAGCAGTTCTTC.